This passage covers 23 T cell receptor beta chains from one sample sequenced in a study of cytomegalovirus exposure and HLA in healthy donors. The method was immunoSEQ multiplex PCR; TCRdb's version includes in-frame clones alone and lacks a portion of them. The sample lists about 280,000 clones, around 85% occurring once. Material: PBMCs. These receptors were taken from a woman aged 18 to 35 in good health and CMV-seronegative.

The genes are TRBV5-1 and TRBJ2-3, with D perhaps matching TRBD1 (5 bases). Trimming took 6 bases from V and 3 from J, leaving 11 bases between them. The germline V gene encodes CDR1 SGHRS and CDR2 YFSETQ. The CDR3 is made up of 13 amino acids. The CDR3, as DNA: TGCGCCAGCACACAGGACATGACAGATACGCAGTATTTT. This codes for CASTQDMTDTQYF.

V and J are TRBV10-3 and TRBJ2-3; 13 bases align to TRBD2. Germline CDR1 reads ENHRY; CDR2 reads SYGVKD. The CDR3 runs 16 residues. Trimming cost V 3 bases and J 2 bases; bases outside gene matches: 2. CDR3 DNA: TGTGCCATCAGTGATGGGACTAGCGGGGCCACAGATACGCAGTATTTT. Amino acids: CAISDGTSGATDTQYF.

CDR3 bases: TGTGCCAGCAGTTTAATCGGGTCGTTGAACACTGAAGCTTTCTTT. Protein sequence: CASSLIGSLNTEAFF. The chain couples TRBV27 to TRBJ1-1; D is undetermined. V gave up 2 bases and J gave up 0 bases, with 10 bases separating them. This CDR3 region has 15 residues. The germline V gene encodes CDR1 MNHEY and CDR2 SMNVEV (reference sequence).

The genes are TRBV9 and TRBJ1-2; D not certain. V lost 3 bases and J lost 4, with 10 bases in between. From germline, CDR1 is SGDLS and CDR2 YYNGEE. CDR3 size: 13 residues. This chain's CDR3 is CASSAREFYGYTF. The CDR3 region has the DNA TGTGCCAGCAGCGCCCGGGAATTCTATGGCTACACCTTC.

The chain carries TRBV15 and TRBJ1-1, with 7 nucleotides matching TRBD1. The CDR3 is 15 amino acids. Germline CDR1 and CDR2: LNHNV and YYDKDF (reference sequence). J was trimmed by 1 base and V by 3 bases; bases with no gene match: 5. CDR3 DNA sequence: TGTGCCACCAGCAGCCCAGGGGGGCGGAACACTGAAGCTTTCTTT. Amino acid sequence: CATSSPGGRNTEAFF. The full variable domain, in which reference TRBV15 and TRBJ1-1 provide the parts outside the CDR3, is DAMVIQNPRYQVTQFGKPVTLSCSQTLNHNVMYWYQQKSSQAPKLLFHYYDKDFNNEADTPDNFQSRRPNTSFCFLDIRSPGLGDTAMYLCATSSPGGRNTEAFFGQGTRLTVV.

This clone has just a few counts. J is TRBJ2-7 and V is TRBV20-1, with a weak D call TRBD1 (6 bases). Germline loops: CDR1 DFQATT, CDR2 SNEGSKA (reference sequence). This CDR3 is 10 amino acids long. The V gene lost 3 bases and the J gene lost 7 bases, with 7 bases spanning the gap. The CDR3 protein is CSASRGEQYF. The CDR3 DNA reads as TGCAGTGCTAGCAGGGGAGAGCAGTACTTC.

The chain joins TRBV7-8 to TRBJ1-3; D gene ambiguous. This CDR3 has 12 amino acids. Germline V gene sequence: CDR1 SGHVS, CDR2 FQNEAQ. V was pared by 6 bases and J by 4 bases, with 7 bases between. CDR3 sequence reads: CASSNWGNTIYF. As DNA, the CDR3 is TGTGCCAGCAGTAACTGGGGAAACACCATATATTTT.

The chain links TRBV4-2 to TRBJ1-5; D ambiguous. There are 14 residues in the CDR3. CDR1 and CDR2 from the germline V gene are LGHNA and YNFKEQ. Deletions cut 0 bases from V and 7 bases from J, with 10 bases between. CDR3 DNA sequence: TGTGCCAGCAGCCAAGAGCAGGCAGGCCAGCCCCAGCATTTT. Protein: CASSQEQAGQPQHF.

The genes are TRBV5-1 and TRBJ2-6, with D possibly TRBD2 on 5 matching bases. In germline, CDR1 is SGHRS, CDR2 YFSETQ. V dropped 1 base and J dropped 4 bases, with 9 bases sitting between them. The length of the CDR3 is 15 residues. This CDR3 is CASSLFGEGANVLTF. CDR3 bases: TGCGCCAGCAGCTTGTTCGGGGAAGGGGCCAACGTCCTGACTTTC.

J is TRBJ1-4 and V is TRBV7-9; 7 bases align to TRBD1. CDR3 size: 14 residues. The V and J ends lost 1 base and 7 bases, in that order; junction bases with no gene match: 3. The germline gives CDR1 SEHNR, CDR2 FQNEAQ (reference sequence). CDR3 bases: TGTGCCAGCAGCTTAGGGCAGGGGGGTGAAAAACTGTTTTTT. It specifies CASSLGQGGEKLFF.

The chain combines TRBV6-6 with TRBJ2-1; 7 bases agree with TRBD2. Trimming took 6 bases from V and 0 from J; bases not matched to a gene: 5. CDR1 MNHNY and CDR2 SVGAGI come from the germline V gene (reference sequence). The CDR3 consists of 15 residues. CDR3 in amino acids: CASRRTSVSYNEQFF. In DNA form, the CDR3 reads TGTGCCAGCAGACGCACTAGCGTCTCCTACAATGAGCAGTTCTTC.

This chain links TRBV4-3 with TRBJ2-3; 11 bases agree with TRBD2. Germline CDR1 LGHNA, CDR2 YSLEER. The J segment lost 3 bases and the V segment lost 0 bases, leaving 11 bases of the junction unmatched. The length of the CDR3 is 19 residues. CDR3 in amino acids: CASSQDPVAGGPLTDTQYF. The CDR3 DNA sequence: TGCGCCAGCAGCCAAGATCCGGTAGCGGGGGGGCCCTTGACAGATACGCAGTATTTT.

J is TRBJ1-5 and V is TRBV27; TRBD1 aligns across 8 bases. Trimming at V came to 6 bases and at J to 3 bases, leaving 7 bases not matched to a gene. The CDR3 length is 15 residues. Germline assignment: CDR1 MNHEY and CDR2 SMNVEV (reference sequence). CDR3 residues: CASSRGQGYNQPQHF. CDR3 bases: TGTGCCAGCAGCCGTGGACAGGGCTACAATCAGCCCCAGCATTTT.

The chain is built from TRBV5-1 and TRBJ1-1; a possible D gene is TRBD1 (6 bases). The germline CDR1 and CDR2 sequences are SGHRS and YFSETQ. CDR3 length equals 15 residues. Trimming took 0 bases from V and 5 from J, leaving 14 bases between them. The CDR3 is CASSLAVSRGTEAFF. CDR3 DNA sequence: TGCGCCAGCAGCTTGGCCGTCTCGAGGGGGACTGAAGCTTTCTTT.

The CDR3 DNA follows: TGTGCCTGGTCCGAAGGGGCGGGAGCTAACTATGGCTACACCTTC. It codes for CAWSEGAGANYGYTF. This chain joins TRBV30 and TRBJ1-2, with D maybe TRBD1 (5 bases). This CDR3 has 15 residues. CDR1 and CDR2 from the germline V gene are GTSNPN and SVGIG (reference sequence). The V end was cut by 5 bases, the J end by 0 bases, with 16 bases between.

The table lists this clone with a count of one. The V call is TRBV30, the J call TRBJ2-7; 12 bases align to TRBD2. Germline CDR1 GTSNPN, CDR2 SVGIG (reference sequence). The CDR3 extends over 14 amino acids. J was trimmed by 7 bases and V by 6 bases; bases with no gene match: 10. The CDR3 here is CACTSGGSRREQYF. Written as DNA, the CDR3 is TGTGCCTGTACTAGCGGGGGGTCGAGGCGAGAGCAGTACTTC.

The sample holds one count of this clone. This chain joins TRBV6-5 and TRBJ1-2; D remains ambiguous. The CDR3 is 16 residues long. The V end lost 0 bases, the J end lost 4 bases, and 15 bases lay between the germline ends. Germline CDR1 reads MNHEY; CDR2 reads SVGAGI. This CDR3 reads CASSYSGLNMIYGYTF. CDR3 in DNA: TGTGCCAGCAGTTACTCTGGGCTGAATATGATCTATGGCTACACCTTC.

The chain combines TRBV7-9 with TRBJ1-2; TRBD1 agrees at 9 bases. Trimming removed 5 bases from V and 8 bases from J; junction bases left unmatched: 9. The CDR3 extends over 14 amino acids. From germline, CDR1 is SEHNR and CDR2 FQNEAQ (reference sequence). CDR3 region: CASSRTRDRDGYTF. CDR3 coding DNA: TGTGCCAGCAGCAGAACTCGGGACAGGGACGGCTACACCTTC.

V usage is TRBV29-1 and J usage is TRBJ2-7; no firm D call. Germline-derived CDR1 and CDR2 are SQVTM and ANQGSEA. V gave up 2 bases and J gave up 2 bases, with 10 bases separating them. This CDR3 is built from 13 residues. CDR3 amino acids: CSVETIPAYEQYF. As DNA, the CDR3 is TGCAGCGTTGAAACGATCCCAGCCTACGAGCAGTACTTC.

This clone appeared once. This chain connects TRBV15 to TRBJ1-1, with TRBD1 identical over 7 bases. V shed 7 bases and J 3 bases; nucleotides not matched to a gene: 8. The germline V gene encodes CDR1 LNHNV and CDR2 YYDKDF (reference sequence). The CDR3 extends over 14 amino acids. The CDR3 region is CATTLDRADTEAFF. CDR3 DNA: TGTGCCACCACCCTCGACAGGGCGGACACTGAAGCTTTCTTT.

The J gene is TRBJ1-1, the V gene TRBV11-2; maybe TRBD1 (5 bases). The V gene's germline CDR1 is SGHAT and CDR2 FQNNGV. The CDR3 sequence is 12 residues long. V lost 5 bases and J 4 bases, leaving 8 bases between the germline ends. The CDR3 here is CASSPGGTEAFF. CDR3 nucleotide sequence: TGTGCCAGCAGCCCCGGGGGCACTGAAGCTTTCTTT.

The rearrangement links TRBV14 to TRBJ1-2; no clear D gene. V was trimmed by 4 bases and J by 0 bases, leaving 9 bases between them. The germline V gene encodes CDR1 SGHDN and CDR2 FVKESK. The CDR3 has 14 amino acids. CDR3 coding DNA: TGTGCCAGCAGCCGAGAGCGGGCTAACTATGGCTACACCTTC. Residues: CASSRERANYGYTF.

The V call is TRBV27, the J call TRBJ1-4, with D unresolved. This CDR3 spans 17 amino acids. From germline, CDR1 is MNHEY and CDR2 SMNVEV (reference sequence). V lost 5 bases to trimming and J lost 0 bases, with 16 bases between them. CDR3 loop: CASSVYYHRATNEKLFF. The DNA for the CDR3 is TGTGCCAGCAGTGTATACTACCACCGAGCAACTAATGAAAAACTGTTTTTT. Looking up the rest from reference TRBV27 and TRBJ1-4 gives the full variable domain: EAQVTQNPRYLITVTGKKLTVTCSQNMNHEYMSWYRQDPGLGLRQIYYSMNVEVTDKGDVPEGYKVSRKEKRNFPLILESPSPNQTSLYFCASSVYYHRATNEKLFFGSGTQLSVL.